The 28 T cell receptor beta chains below come from one sample, sequenced in a study of blood T cell repertoires in COVID-19. The table came from immunoSEQ multiplex PCR; TCRdb's copy has only in-frame clones and leaves some out. The sample has roughly 300,000 clones; 75% to 95% are singletons. Specimen: peripheral blood. These receptors all come from a woman aged 25 to 45 with COVID-19, enrolled during active disease.

The rearrangement links TRBV6-2 or TRBV6-3 to TRBJ2-7; 8 bases are a match to TRBD1. V trimming: 5 bases; J trimming: 7 bases; junction bases outside the gene matches: 4. The V gene's germline CDR1 is MNHEY and CDR2 SVGEGT. The CDR3 has 12 amino acids. CDR3 sequence reads: CASSQDRDEQYF. DNA of the CDR3: TGTGCCAGCAGTCAGGACAGGGATGAGCAGTACTTC.

The V and J genes are TRBV12-5 and TRBJ2-5; TRBD1 matches 12 bases. The CDR3 spans 13 residues. Trimming removed 6 bases from V and 5 bases from J; junction bases left unmatched: 1. The germline gives CDR1 LGHNT, CDR2 FRNRAP. The chain's CDR3 is CASGGQGAETQYF. DNA of the CDR3: TGTGCTAGTGGGGGACAGGGGGCTGAGACCCAGTACTTC.

The chain couples TRBV6-1 to TRBJ1-2; 7 nucleotides line up with TRBD1. Trimming cost V 0 bases and J 5 bases; bases outside gene matches: 15. The CDR3 runs to 18 residues. Germline CDR1 is MNHNS and CDR2 is SASEGT. The DNA for the CDR3 is TGTGCCAGCAGTGAAGCGGTAGGGGGCACAACTATAGGGTATGGCTACACCTTC. Translated: CASSEAVGGTTIGYGYTF.

The chain is built from TRBV27 and TRBJ2-7, with 11 bases aligning to TRBD2. From germline, CDR1 is MNHEY and CDR2 SMNVEV (reference sequence). There are 15 residues in the CDR3. V lost 5 bases to trimming and J lost 2 bases; unmatched junction nucleotides: 5. The CDR3 is CASSPGLAGAYEQYF. The CDR3 DNA follows: TGTGCCAGCAGTCCCGGACTAGCGGGCGCCTACGAGCAGTACTTC.

This chain joins TRBV6-6 and TRBJ2-7, with D maybe TRBD2 (6 bases). The germline V gene has CDR1 MNHNY and CDR2 SVGAGI (reference sequence). The CDR3 totals 15 residues. Trimming stripped 0 bases from V and 3 bases from J, with 12 bases between. The CDR3 is CASSYSGGAGYEQYF. The DNA of the CDR3 is TGTGCCAGCAGTTACTCGGGAGGAGCGGGCTACGAGCAGTACTTC.

Comment on this clone: The junction shows a germline mismatch at one end, possibly a read error. The gene calls are TRBV19 and TRBJ2-3; 7 bases map to TRBD1. Germline CDR1 is LNHDA and CDR2 is SQIVND (reference sequence). The CDR3 runs to 16 residues. The CDR3 here is CASSFAAGMGTDTRYF. CDR3 sequence (DNA): TGTGCCAGTAGTTTCGCCGCAGGGATGGGGACAGATACGCGGTATTTT.

The gene calls are TRBV6-5 and TRBJ1-3, with D uncertain. The germline V gene encodes CDR1 MNHEY and CDR2 SVGAGI. The CDR3 sequence is 15 residues long. V was shortened by 0 bases and J by 6 bases, with 12 bases between the two germline ends. CDR3 in amino acids: CASSYSGGLENTIYF. The CDR3 region has the DNA TGTGCCAGCAGTTACTCAGGAGGCCTAGAAAACACCATATATTTT.

Only one count was recorded for this clone. The chain has TRBV4-1 and TRBJ1-4; D remains ambiguous. From germline, CDR1 is MGHRA and CDR2 YSYEKL. The V end lost 4 bases, the J end lost 5 bases, and 14 bases lay between the germline ends. The CDR3 has 15 residues. The CDR3 DNA is TGCGCCAGCAGCCCCGGAAGCGGGCGGAATGAAAAACTGTTTTTT. Translation: CASSPGSGRNEKLFF.

The chain employs TRBV7-9 and TRBJ2-7; the match to TRBD2 covers 8 bases. V shed 4 bases, J shed 7 bases, and the junction held 12 bases outside the gene matches. Per germline, CDR1 SEHNR and CDR2 FQNEAQ (reference sequence). There are 15 residues in the CDR3. The CDR3 bases are TGTGCCAGCAGCTCATTAGCGGGACCTGTTCGGGAGCAGTACTTC. This gives the protein CASSSLAGPVREQYF.

The chain has TRBV19 and TRBJ1-2; a weak D match, TRBD1 (6 bases). Trimming stripped 5 bases from V and 8 bases from J, with 12 bases between. CDR3 length equals 12 residues. Germline CDR1 reads LNHDA; CDR2 reads SQIVND (reference sequence). In nucleotides, the CDR3 is TGTGCCAGTAGTTCCGGACAGACCGGCTACACCTTC. It codes for CASSSGQTGYTF. Together with reference TRBV19 and TRBJ1-2, the CDR3 gives the full variable domain: DGGITQSPKYLFRKEGQNVTLSCEQNLNHDAMYWYRQDPGQGLRLIYYSQIVNDFQKGDIAEGYSVSREKKESFPLTVTSAQKNPTAFYLCASSSGQTGYTFGSGTRLTVV.

The chain uses TRBV30 and TRBJ2-2; maybe TRBD2 (5 bases). V lost 5 bases and J lost 6, with 25 bases in between. This CDR3 is built from 17 residues. Germline V gene sequence: CDR1 GTSNPN, CDR2 SVGIG (reference sequence). The CDR3: CAWGFVISQFGAGELFF. The CDR3 region has the DNA TGTGCCTGGGGATTTGTAATCAGCCAGTTCGGGGCCGGGGAGCTGTTTTTT. The full variable domain, its missing parts supplied by reference TRBV30 and TRBJ2-2, is SQTIHQWPATLVQPVGSPLSLECTVEGTSNPNLYWYRQAAGRGLQLLFYSVGIGQISSEVPQNLSASRPQDRQFILSSKKLLLSDSGFYLCAWGFVISQFGAGELFFGEGSRLTVL.

The J gene is TRBJ1-4, the V gene TRBV12-3 or TRBV12-4; 7 nucleotides line up with TRBD1. With 4 bases clipped from V and 11 bases from J, the junction kept 7 bases outside the gene matches. CDR3 length: 13 residues. CDR3 sequence: CASSSNQGEKLFF. Written as DNA, the CDR3 is TGTGCCAGCAGTTCGAATCAGGGGGAGAAACTGTTTTTT.

This chain joins TRBV6-1 and TRBJ1-5; D remains ambiguous. Germline CDR1 and CDR2: MNHNS and SASEGT. The CDR3 length is 16 residues. With 2 bases removed from V and 2 bases from J, the gap between germline ends came to 13 bases. The CDR3 region has the DNA TGTGCCAGCAGTGAACGTAGATCGGAGGGCAATCAGCCCCAGCATTTT. Protein: CASSERRSEGNQPQHF.

The CDR3 region is CASSYSGTGNTEAFF. The CDR3 nucleotides read TGTGCCAGCAGTTACTCAGGGACAGGGAACACTGAAGCTTTCTTT. The rearrangement links TRBV6-6 to TRBJ1-1, with TRBD1 matching 8 bases. CDR3 length equals 15 residues. The germline V gene has CDR1 MNHNY and CDR2 SVGAGI (reference sequence). Germline trimming cut 0 bases from V and 1 base from J; bases unmatched to any gene: 1.

The chain employs TRBV6-5 and TRBJ1-1; D is unresolved. This CDR3 is 10 amino acids long. Germline V gene sequence: CDR1 MNHEY, CDR2 SVGAGI. Trimming pared 9 bases from V and 10 bases from J, leaving 12 bases between. The CDR3 spells CASYPVPAFF. DNA for the CDR3: TGTGCCAGTTACCCAGTTCCAGCTTTCTTT.

The chain employs TRBV5-6 and TRBJ2-7, with 9 positions matching TRBD2. This CDR3 is 15 amino acids long. Germline trimming cut 3 bases from V and 2 bases from J; bases unmatched to any gene: 6. CDR1 SGHDT and CDR2 YYEEEE come from the germline V gene. The CDR3 loop reads CASSSAGGSPYEQYF. CDR3 in DNA: TGTGCCAGCAGCTCAGCGGGAGGAAGCCCCTACGAGCAGTACTTC. The entire variable domain, with the rest obtained from reference TRBV5-6 and TRBJ2-7, is as follows: DAGVTQSPTHLIKTRGQQVTLRCSPKSGHDTVSWYQQALGQGPQFIFQYYEEEERQRGNFPDRFSGHQFPNYSSELNVNALLLGDSALYLCASSSAGGSPYEQYFGPGTRLTVT.

The chain employs TRBV7-9 and TRBJ1-3, with a weak D call TRBD1 (6 bases). Trimming cost V 4 bases and J 2 bases, with 9 bases left between them. Germline CDR1 SEHNR, CDR2 FQNEAQ (reference sequence). This CDR3 region has 14 residues. CDR3 sequence: CASSYNRAGNTIYF. DNA of the CDR3: TGTGCCAGCAGCTACAACAGGGCTGGAAACACCATATATTTT.

The gene calls are TRBV9 and TRBJ2-7; perhaps TRBD2 as D (6 bases). The CDR3 covers 12 residues. Trimming left V 3 bases short and J 6 bases short, with 10 bases between. Germline-derived CDR1 and CDR2 are SGDLS and YYNGEE. The CDR3 DNA is TGTGCCAGCAGCGCACGTAGCGGCGAGCAGTACTTC. Encoded protein: CASSARSGEQYF.

V usage is TRBV3-1 (or the pseudogene TRBV3-2) and J usage is TRBJ2-3; tentative D call: TRBD2 (6 bases). CDR1 is LGHDT, CDR2 YNNKEL, per germline (reference sequence). V lost 1 base and J 7 bases, leaving 18 bases between the germline ends. CDR3 length equals 16 residues. The CDR3 DNA reads as TGTGCCAGCAGCCAAGTCAACGGGAGAAGGTGGTATACGCAGTATTTT. Residues: CASSQVNGRRWYTQYF.

The chain employs TRBV7-3 and TRBJ2-5; 11 positions agree with TRBD1. V shed 2 bases, J shed 2 bases, and the junction held 7 bases outside the gene matches. Germline CDR1 reads SGHTA; CDR2 reads FQGTGA. This CDR3 region has 17 residues. The CDR3 DNA is TGTGCCAGCAGCTTACCCCGTGGGACAGGGGGGCAAGAGACCCAGTACTTC. Translated: CASSLPRGTGGQETQYF.

The rearrangement uses TRBV4-3 and TRBJ2-1, with 7 nucleotides matching TRBD1. With V trimmed by 2 bases and J by 7 bases, 8 bases remained unmatched. This CDR3 is 15 amino acids long. The germline V gene encodes CDR1 LGHNA and CDR2 YSLEER. This CDR3 reads CASSQPGRRGNEQFF. CDR3 nucleotides: TGCGCCAGCAGCCAACCGGGACGCAGGGGGAATGAGCAGTTCTTC.

V gene TRBV5-1 combines with J gene TRBJ1-1; perhaps TRBD1 as D (6 bases). Trimming pared 4 bases from V and 7 bases from J, leaving 8 bases between. CDR1 is SGHRS and CDR2 is YFSETQ in the germline V gene. The CDR3 loop spans 11 amino acids. CDR3 DNA: TGCGCCAGCAGCGGGGGCGGTGAAGCTTTCTTT. Its translation is CASSGGGEAFF.

The chain employs TRBV28 and TRBJ2-7; 13 bases fit TRBD2. Per germline, CDR1 MDHEN and CDR2 SYDVKM. The ends lost 10 bases at V and 2 bases at J; junction bases unmatched: 2. The CDR3 has 13 amino acids. Written as DNA, the CDR3 is TGTGCCACTGGGACTAGCGGGACCTACGAGCAGTACTTC. This codes for CATGTSGTYEQYF.

This chain connects TRBV19 to TRBJ1-4; 7 nucleotides agree with TRBD1. Per germline, CDR1 LNHDA and CDR2 SQIVND (reference sequence). CDR3 size: 15 residues. V shed 5 bases, J shed 6 bases, and the junction held 9 bases outside the gene matches. Written as DNA, the CDR3 is TGTGCCAGTAGTCCAGGCGACAGGGACCATGAAAAACTGTTTTTT. Its protein product is CASSPGDRDHEKLFF.

This chain joins TRBV9 and TRBJ2-7; possible D gene TRBD1, 6 bases. Germline CDR1 reads SGDLS; CDR2 reads YYNGEE. This CDR3 has 15 amino acids. With 0 bases removed from V and 4 bases from J, the gap between germline ends came to 14 bases. This chain's CDR3 is CASSVEPGAKYEQYF. For the CDR3, the DNA is TGTGCCAGCAGCGTAGAACCAGGGGCAAAGTACGAGCAGTACTTC.

The rearrangement links TRBV9 to TRBJ2-1; the match to TRBD1 covers 8 bases. The J segment lost 2 bases and the V segment lost 0 bases, leaving 4 bases of the junction unmatched. Germline CDR1 is SGDLS and CDR2 is YYNGEE. The CDR3 length is 16 residues. This chain's CDR3 is CASSVAPDRAYNEQFF. In DNA form, the CDR3 reads TGTGCCAGCAGCGTAGCACCGGACAGGGCCTACAATGAGCAGTTCTTC.

CDR3 sequence (DNA): TGTGCCAGCAGTACCCATACAGGAAAGAACACTGAAGCTTTCTTT. Its translation is CASSTHTGKNTEAFF. This rearrangement joins TRBV6-5 to TRBJ1-1; D is possibly TRBD1 (5 bases). The germline V gene encodes CDR1 MNHEY and CDR2 SVGAGI. The CDR3 loop spans 15 amino acids. Trimming left V 5 bases short and J 1 base short, with 14 bases between.

V and J are TRBV7-3 and TRBJ2-2; 7 positions match TRBD1. The germline gives CDR1 SGHTA, CDR2 FQGTGA. This CDR3 has 13 amino acids. Losses at the gene ends were 3 bases for V and 7 bases for J; bases not matched to a gene: 2. CDR3 amino acids: CASSFTGVGELFF. The CDR3 DNA reads TGTGCCAGCAGCTTCACAGGGGTCGGGGAGCTGTTTTTT.